Each of the 18 T cell receptor beta chains below was sequenced from the same sample in a study of blood T cell repertoires in COVID-19. Libraries were prepared by immunoSEQ multiplex PCR; TCRdb keeps only in-frame clonotypes and omits some of them. The sample consists of about 80,000 clones, 80% to 85% of them appearing once. The sample consisted of peripheral blood. The receptors originated from a middle-aged man with acute or convalescent COVID-19.

The genes are TRBV6-5 and TRBJ2-1; 12 bases line up with TRBD2. The CDR3 is 15 residues long. V lost 6 bases and J lost 4; bases outside the gene matches: 4. Germline V gene lookup returns CDR1 MNHEY and CDR2 SVGAGI. CDR3 protein: CASSGLAGTYNEQFF. CDR3 DNA: TGTGCCAGCAGCGGACTAGCGGGGACGTACAATGAGCAGTTCTTC.

This clone was found a few times. The V call is TRBV6-2 or TRBV6-3, the J call TRBJ1-2, with a weak D call TRBD1 (6 bases). V lost 3 bases and J 0 bases, leaving 14 bases between the germline ends. CDR1 is MNHEY, CDR2 SVGEGT, per germline. The CDR3 totals 16 residues. The CDR3 is CASSYLPDRPNYGYTF. CDR3 DNA: TGTGCCAGCAGTTATCTACCGGACAGACCTAACTATGGCTACACCTTC.

The chain uses TRBV27 and TRBJ2-1; 10 bases line up with TRBD2. The length of the CDR3 is 13 residues. After removal of 3 bases from V and 11 bases from J, the junction contained 4 bases not matched to a gene. Germline CDR1 reads MNHEY; CDR2 reads SMNVEV (reference sequence). The CDR3 nucleotides read TGTGCCAGCAGTTTTGGGACTAGCGTACAGCAGTTCTTC. Translating it yields CASSFGTSVQQFF.

The rearrangement uses TRBV19 and TRBJ2-2; a possible D gene is TRBD2 (6 bases). The V end was cut by 9 bases, the J end by 7 bases, with 21 bases between. The germline gives CDR1 LNHDA, CDR2 SQIVND (reference sequence). The length of the CDR3 is 15 residues. This CDR3 is CASQVTGVAGGELFF. The CDR3 coding sequence is TGTGCCAGCCAAGTAACGGGAGTGGCTGGCGGGGAGCTGTTTTTT.

This CDR3 reads CASSYPGLSSYNSPLHF. DNA for the CDR3: TGTGCCAGCAGTTACCCAGGATTGAGCTCCTATAATTCACCCCTCCACTTT. The rearrangement links TRBV6-2 or TRBV6-3 to TRBJ1-6, with no clear D. Trimming took 2 bases from V and 0 from J, leaving 11 bases between them. The CDR3 totals 17 residues. Germline V lookup: CDR1 MNHEY, CDR2 SVGEGT.

The chain combines TRBV10-3 with TRBJ2-5; TRBD1 aligns across 7 bases. The germline V gene encodes CDR1 ENHRY and CDR2 SYGVKD. CDR3 length: 17 amino acids. The J segment lost 3 bases and the V segment lost 4 bases, leaving 14 bases of the junction unmatched. CDR3 amino acids: CAISAPTWDSVKETQYF. The CDR3 DNA sequence: TGTGCCATCAGTGCACCCACCTGGGACAGCGTAAAAGAGACCCAGTACTTC.

The gene calls are TRBV10-2 and TRBJ2-7, with 9 bases matching TRBD1. The J segment lost 3 bases and the V segment lost 6 bases, leaving 6 bases of the junction unmatched. The CDR3 is 14 amino acids. The germline gives CDR1 WSHSY, CDR2 SAAADI. DNA for the CDR3: TGCGCCAGCAGGTCCAAGACAGGGGGCTACGAGCAGTACTTC. Translated: CASRSKTGGYEQYF.

The rearrangement joins TRBV2 to TRBJ2-2; D may be TRBD1 (6 bases). This CDR3 has 16 amino acids. CDR1 is SNHLY, CDR2 FYNNEI, per germline. The V and J ends lost 2 bases and 4 bases respectively, with 14 bases between them. The CDR3 reads CASSERAGAGTGELFF. DNA for the CDR3: TGTGCCAGCAGTGAACGGGCAGGGGCGGGCACCGGGGAGCTGTTTTTT.

This chain uses TRBV10-3 with TRBJ2-2, with D perhaps matching TRBD1 (6 bases). The CDR3 runs to 15 residues. In germline, CDR1 is ENHRY, CDR2 SYGVKD. V lost 6 bases to trimming and J lost 4 bases, with 15 bases between them. CDR3 nucleotide sequence: TGTGCCATCAGGGGGCAGGGGCTACCCACCGGGGAGCTGTTTTTT. It specifies CAIRGQGLPTGELFF.

In this sample, this clone turned up a few times. The chain employs TRBV4-3 and TRBJ1-4, with a possible D match to TRBD1 (6 bases). V was shortened by 0 bases and J by 7 bases, with 15 bases between the two germline ends. The CDR3 sequence is 16 residues long. Germline assignment: CDR1 LGHNA and CDR2 YSLEER. The DNA for the CDR3 is TGCGCCAGCAGCCAAGAGTACGGGGGGCAAGGTGAAAAACTGTTTTTT. Its translation: CASSQEYGGQGEKLFF.

The chain couples TRBV7-2 to TRBJ2-2; D is perhaps TRBD2 (8 bases). The germline V gene has CDR1 SGHTA and CDR2 FQGNSA. The CDR3 length is 14 residues. Trimming shortened V by 6 bases and J by 8 bases, and 16 bases separated the two germline ends. CDR3 nucleotide sequence: TGTGCCAGCAGGGGACAGCGGGGGACAGGGGAGCTGTTTTTT. This sequence encodes CASRGQRGTGELFF.

About this clone: Different DNA sequences within this sample yield the same CDR3. The rearrangement joins TRBV7-9 to TRBJ1-1; unclear D gene. Trimming removed 5 bases at V and 1 base at J, with 8 bases between. This CDR3 has 13 residues. Per germline, CDR1 SEHNR and CDR2 FQNEAQ (reference sequence). CDR3 sequence (DNA): TGTGCCAGCAGCCTTAACAGGAACACTGAAGCTTTCTTT. Translation gives CASSLNRNTEAFF.

The chain links TRBV6-4 to TRBJ1-1, with 8 bases fitting TRBD1. Germline trimming cut 6 bases from V and 4 bases from J; bases unmatched to any gene: 7. Germline assignment: CDR1 MRHNA and CDR2 SNTAGT. This CDR3 comprises 14 residues. This CDR3 reads CASRTGGGSTEAFF. CDR3 bases: TGTGCCAGCAGAACAGGGGGAGGAAGCACTGAAGCTTTCTTT.

J is TRBJ2-2 and V is TRBV7-3; D is unresolved. CDR3 length: 13 amino acids. Germline-derived CDR1 and CDR2 are SGHTA and FQGTGA. Trimming removed 3 bases from V and 7 bases from J, with 9 bases in between. CDR3 region: CASSFEVGGELFF. The CDR3 DNA is TGTGCCAGCAGCTTTGAGGTTGGCGGGGAGCTGTTTTTT.

This clone was seen once. This chain links TRBV5-1 with TRBJ2-1, with TRBD2 matching 13 bases. The CDR3 has 17 amino acids. Germline CDR1 SGHRS, CDR2 YFSETQ. The V and J ends lost 0 bases and 6 bases, in that order; junction bases with no gene match: 6. The CDR3 nucleotides are TGCGCCAGCAGCTTGGGGACTAGCGGGAGCCCGACCAATGAGCAGTTCTTC. Encoded protein: CASSLGTSGSPTNEQFF.

The chain couples TRBV5-4 to TRBJ1-2; tentative D call: TRBD1 (5 bases). The CDR3 runs to 13 residues. Germline V lookup: CDR1 SGHNT, CDR2 YYREEE (reference sequence). V was clipped by 4 bases and J by 4 bases, with 11 bases between them. CDR3 DNA: TGTGCCAGCAGCGACGGGGGGGGCTATGGCTACACCTTC. Translation: CASSDGGGYGYTF.

The V and J genes are TRBV6-5 and TRBJ2-2, with TRBD1 matching 7 bases. This CDR3 comprises 12 residues. Germline CDR1 and CDR2: MNHEY and SVGAGI. The CDR3 loop is CASGGNTGELFF. In DNA form, the CDR3 reads TGTGCTTCAGGGGGGAACACCGGGGAGCTGTTTTTT.

The chain joins TRBV3-1 (or the pseudogene TRBV3-2) to TRBJ1-2; 10 bases are shared with TRBD1. There are 13 residues in the CDR3. Germline CDR1 and CDR2: LGHDT and YNNKEL (reference sequence). The trim removed 5 bases at V and 4 bases at J, leaving 1 base unmatched. The CDR3 reads CASSRDRGYGYTF. The DNA for the CDR3 is TGTGCCAGCAGCAGGGACAGGGGCTATGGCTACACCTTC.